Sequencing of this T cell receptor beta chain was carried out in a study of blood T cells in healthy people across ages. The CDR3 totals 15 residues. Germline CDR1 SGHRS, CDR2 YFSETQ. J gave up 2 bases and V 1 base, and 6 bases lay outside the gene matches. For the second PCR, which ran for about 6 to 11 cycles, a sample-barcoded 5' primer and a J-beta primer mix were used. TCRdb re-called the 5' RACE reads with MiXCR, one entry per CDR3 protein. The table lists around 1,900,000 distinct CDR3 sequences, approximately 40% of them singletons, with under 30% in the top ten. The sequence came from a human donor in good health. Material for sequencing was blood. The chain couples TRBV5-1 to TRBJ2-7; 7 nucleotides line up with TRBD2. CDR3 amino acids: CASSLFSGVTYEQYF. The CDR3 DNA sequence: TGCGCCAGCAGCTTGTTCAGCGGGGTAACCTACGAGCAGTACTTC.